A selection of T cell receptor beta chains follows, all from one sample in a study of blood T cells in healthy people across ages. MiXCR, applied by TCRdb to the 5' RACE reads, yields one record per CDR3 protein. The table lists about 1.4 million distinct CDR3 sequences, 59% of them singletons. Sequencing used blood. The receptors derive from a man aged 18 to 29 in good health. CDR3s include the opening cysteine and the closing phenylalanine or tryptophan. The D gene is left open where the match is weak. Not every row has a clone size; where given, it reads once, few, many or a size class.

TRBJ2-7	TRBV5-1	-	-	CASSLVVGVYEQYF	TGCGCCAGCAGCTTGGTGGTAGGGGTCTACGAGCAGTACTTC
TRBJ2-1	TRBV9	-	-	CASSYGTAKQFF	TGTGCCAGCAGCTACGGGACCGCCAAGCAGTTCTTC
TRBJ2-7	TRBV25-1	TRBD2	-	CASSGDYSYEQYF	TGTGCCAGCAGTGGGGACTACTCCTACGAGCAGTACTTC
TRBJ1-2	TRBV4-1	TRBD1	few	CASSQDRTGHGYTF	TGCGCCAGCAGCCAAGATAGGACAGGACATGGCTACACCTTC
TRBJ2-5	TRBV6-2/TRBV6-3	TRBD2	-	CASSTTTSGETQYF	TGTGCCAGCAGCACCACTACTAGCGGTGAGACCCAGTACTTC
TRBJ2-7	TRBV5-1	-	-	CASSLERGASHSSLRMEQYF	TGCGCCAGCAGCTTGGAAAGGGGGGCGTCTCATTCCTCATTACGGATGGAGCAGTACTTC
TRBJ1-3	TRBV7-8	-	-	CASSLGWGQGRRNTIYF	TGTGCCAGCAGCTTAGGGTGGGGGCAGGGGCGCAGGAACACCATATATTTT
TRBJ2-3	TRBV20-1	TRBD2	-	CSARHGLAVDTQYF	TGCAGTGCTAGACACGGACTAGCGGTAGATACGCAGTATTTT
TRBJ2-1	TRBV5-6	-	-	CASRSGENREQFF	TGTGCCAGCAGATCGGGGGAGAATCGAGAGCAGTTCTTC
TRBJ2-1	TRBV29-1	TRBD1	-	CSVAGTGGRGEQFF	TGCAGCGTTGCCGGGACAGGGGGACGAGGTGAGCAGTTCTTC
TRBJ1-5	TRBV12-3/TRBV12-4	TRBD1	once	CASNSTGDNLGGNQPQHF	TGTGCCAGCAATTCTACAGGGGACAACTTGGGGGGAAATCAGCCCCAGCATTTT
TRBJ1-1	TRBV11-2	TRBD1	-	CASSPPGQGDTEAFF	TGTGCCAGCAGCCCCCCGGGACAGGGTGACACTGAAGCTTTCTTT
TRBJ2-1	TRBV20-1	-	-	CSARDGTNNEQFF	TGCAGTGCTAGAGATGGGACCAACAATGAGCAGTTCTTC
TRBJ2-3	TRBV29-1	-	few	CSTTRGDTQYF	TGCAGCACCACCAGGGGAGATACGCAGTATTTT
TRBJ2-5	TRBV20-1	-	-	CSARDKIRTAQETQYF	TGCAGTGCTAGAGATAAAATTAGGACAGCCCAAGAGACCCAGTACTTC
TRBJ1-2	TRBV29-1	-	few	CSVESTYGYTF	TGCAGCGTTGAGAGCACCTATGGCTACACCTTC
TRBJ1-2	TRBV29-1	TRBD1	-	CSVEGQGNYGYTF	TGCAGCGTCGAGGGACAGGGGAACTATGGCTACACCTTC
TRBJ2-5	TRBV3-1	-	-	CASSQRMGPQYF	TGTGCCAGCAGCCAGAGAATGGGGCCCCAGTACTTC
TRBJ2-3	TRBV2	TRBD2	-	CASRAGLAGVDTQYF	TGTGCCAGCAGGGCGGGACTAGCGGGAGTGGATACGCAGTATTTT
TRBJ2-5	TRBV4-1	-	-	CASSSLTGQRQETQYF	TGCGCCAGCAGTTCTTTGACCGGACAAAGACAAGAGACCCAGTACTTC
TRBJ1-2	TRBV15	-	-	CATSRPSGDGYTF	TGTGCCACCAGCAGACCCAGTGGGGATGGCTACACCTTC
TRBJ2-3	TRBV2	-	-	CASSEQAGNTQYF	TGTGCCAGCAGTGAACAAGCAGGGAATACGCAGTATTTT
TRBJ2-7	TRBV27	-	-	CASSVGGVGEQYF	TGTGCCAGCAGTGTCGGGGGAGTGGGAGAGCAGTACTTC
TRBJ1-5	TRBV12-3/TRBV12-4	-	few	CASSPRGGRGQPQHF	TGTGCCAGCAGTCCGAGGGGGGGAAGGGGTCAGCCCCAGCATTTT
TRBJ2-3	TRBV20-1	-	few	CSGTNPPDTQYF	TGCAGTGGCACCAACCCTCCAGATACGCAGTATTTT
TRBJ2-1	TRBV29-1	-	-	CSVILGPAYNEQFF	TGCAGCGTTATCCTGGGGCCCGCCTACAATGAGCAGTTCTTC
TRBJ1-4	TRBV28	-	-	CASSRFGGVEKLFF	TGTGCCAGCAGCCGGTTCGGAGGGGTTGAAAAACTGTTTTTT
TRBJ2-1	TRBV20-1	TRBD2	few	CSGPTSGDYNEQFF	TGCAGTGGCCCGACTAGCGGGGATTACAATGAGCAGTTCTTC
TRBJ2-2	TRBV6-2/TRBV6-3	-	-	CASSASPPSTGELFF	TGTGCCAGCAGTGCCAGTCCCCCCAGCACCGGGGAGCTGTTTTTT
TRBJ1-2	TRBV29-1	-	few	CSVELRDPSYGYTF	TGCAGCGTTGAACTCAGAGACCCTTCCTATGGCTACACCTTC
TRBJ2-5	TRBV6-2/TRBV6-3	-	-	CASSYRLRGETQYF	TGTGCCAGCAGTTATCGGCTTCGTGGAGAGACCCAGTACTTC
TRBJ2-7	TRBV12-3/TRBV12-4	TRBD2	few	CASSFVMTSGRTRGYEQYF	TGTGCCAGCAGTTTTGTCATGACTAGCGGGAGGACCCGCGGATACGAGCAGTACTTC
TRBJ1-5	TRBV20-1	-	once	CSAIWGGDKYQPQHF	TGCAGTGCTATTTGGGGGGGGGACAAATATCAGCCCCAGCATTTT
TRBJ2-1	TRBV28	-	-	CASRGSMDEQFF	TGTGCCAGCAGGGGTTCTATGGATGAGCAGTTCTTC
TRBJ2-7	TRBV20-1	TRBD2	-	CSARDSSSGGKTFYEQYF	TGCAGTGCTAGAGATTCGTCTAGCGGGGGCAAAACCTTCTACGAGCAGTACTTC
TRBJ2-7	TRBV20-1	TRBD2	few	CSASGGSSYEQYF	TGCAGTGCTAGCGGGGGGAGCTCCTACGAGCAGTACTTC
TRBJ2-7	TRBV11-2	-	-	CASRRPGLSSYEQYF	TGTGCCAGCAGACGACCGGGTCTCAGCTCCTACGAGCAGTACTTC
TRBJ2-6	TRBV6-2/TRBV6-3	-	-	CASSSTENTGSGANVLTF	TGTGCCAGCAGTTCGACCGAAAACACAGGTTCTGGGGCCAACGTCCTGACTTTC
TRBJ1-5	TRBV29-1	-	-	CSVSEGRIEAPQHF	TGCAGCGTCTCCGAGGGAAGAATAGAGGCGCCCCAGCATTTT
TRBJ1-5	TRBV20-1	-	-	CSASPNRDQPQHF	TGCAGTGCCAGCCCGAACAGAGATCAGCCCCAGCATTTT
TRBJ2-3	TRBV10-2	TRBD2	-	CASRGAGGIDTQYF	TGCGCCAGCAGGGGGGCGGGGGGAATAGATACGCAGTATTTT
TRBJ2-1	TRBV5-1	-	many	CASSLVADYYNEQFF	TGCGCCAGCAGCTTGGTCGCGGACTATTACAATGAGCAGTTCTTC